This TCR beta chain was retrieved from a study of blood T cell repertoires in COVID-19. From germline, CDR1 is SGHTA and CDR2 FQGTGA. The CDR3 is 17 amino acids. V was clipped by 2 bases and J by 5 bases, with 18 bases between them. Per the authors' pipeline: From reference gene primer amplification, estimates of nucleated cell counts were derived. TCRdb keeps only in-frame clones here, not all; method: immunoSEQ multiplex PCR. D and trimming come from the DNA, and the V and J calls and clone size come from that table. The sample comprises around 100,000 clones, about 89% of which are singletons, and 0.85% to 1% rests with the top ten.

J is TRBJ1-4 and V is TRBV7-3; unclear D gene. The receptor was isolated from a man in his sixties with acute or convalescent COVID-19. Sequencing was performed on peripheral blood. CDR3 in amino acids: CASSLFVTVKANEKLFF. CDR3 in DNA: TGTGCCAGCAGCTTATTTGTCACAGTTAAGGCGAATGAAAAACTGTTTTTT.